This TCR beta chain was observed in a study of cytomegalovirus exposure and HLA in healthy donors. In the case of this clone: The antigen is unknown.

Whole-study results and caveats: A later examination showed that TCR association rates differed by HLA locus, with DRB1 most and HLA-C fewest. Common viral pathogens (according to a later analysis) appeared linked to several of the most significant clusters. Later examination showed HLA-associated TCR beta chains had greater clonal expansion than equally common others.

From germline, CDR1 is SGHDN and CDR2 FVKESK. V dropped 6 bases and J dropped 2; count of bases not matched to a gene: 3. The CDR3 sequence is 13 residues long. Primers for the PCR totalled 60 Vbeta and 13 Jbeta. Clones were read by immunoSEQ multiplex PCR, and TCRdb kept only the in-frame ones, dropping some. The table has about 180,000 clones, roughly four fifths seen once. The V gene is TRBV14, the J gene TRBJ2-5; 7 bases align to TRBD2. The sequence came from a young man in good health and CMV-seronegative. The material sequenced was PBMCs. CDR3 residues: CASRASGQETQYF. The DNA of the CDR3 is TGTGCCAGCAGGGCTAGCGGACAAGAGACCCAGTACTTC.